The 17 T cell receptor beta chains in this list originate from one sample, sequenced in a study of blood T cell repertoires in COVID-19. Measured with immunoSEQ multiplex PCR; TCRdb has only the in-frame clones, and not every one. The sample lists 270,000 or so clones; about four fifths were seen once. Sequencing was carried out using peripheral blood. Receptors were obtained from a woman younger than 35 with acute or convalescent COVID-19.

This chain uses TRBV25-1 with TRBJ2-7, with 14 bases fitting TRBD2. V trimming: 5 bases; J trimming: 2 bases; junction bases outside the gene matches: 11. CDR1 and CDR2 from the germline V gene are MGHDK and SYGVNS. There are 18 residues in the CDR3. CDR3 in DNA: TGTGCCAGCAGTCGAGGGACTAGCGGGAGCTATTCGGCCTACGAGCAGTACTTC. Translating gives CASSRGTSGSYSAYEQYF.

The genes are TRBV24-1 and TRBJ2-3; 7 bases map to TRBD2. Per germline, CDR1 KGHDR and CDR2 SFDVKD. The CDR3 spans 17 residues. The ends lost 4 bases at V and 5 bases at J; junction bases unmatched: 14. The CDR3 DNA sequence: TGTGCCACCAGTGACACGGGAGGTACGACGGGGCTAGATACGCAGTATTTT. It yields the protein CATSDTGGTTGLDTQYF.

The V gene is TRBV28, the J gene TRBJ1-1; TRBD1 might be the D (6 bases). CDR3 length equals 14 residues. Germline lookup yields CDR1 MDHEN and CDR2 SYDVKM. The ends were cut back, 4 bases at V and 5 bases at J, with 14 bases in the middle. CDR3 protein: CASSSGGAWTEAFF. CDR3 nucleotide sequence: TGTGCCAGCAGTTCGGGGGGGGCTTGGACTGAAGCTTTCTTT.

V gene TRBV6-5 combines with J gene TRBJ1-5, with unresolved D. The ends were cut back, 4 bases at V and 3 bases at J, with 13 bases in the middle. This CDR3 is 15 amino acids long. CDR1 MNHEY and CDR2 SVGAGI come from the germline V gene. Written as DNA, the CDR3 is TGTGCCAGCAGTTCTTACTCGGGTTCCAATCAGCCCCAGCATTTT. Translated: CASSSYSGSNQPQHF.

The chain recombines TRBV18 with TRBJ1-6; no firm D call. CDR1 and CDR2 (germline): KGHSH, LQKENI. CDR3 size: 18 residues. The V end lost 5 bases, the J end lost 0 bases, and 17 bases lay between the germline ends. CDR3 in DNA: TGTGCCAGCTCAAGTCACCCAACCCCGAGCTCCTATAATTCACCCCTCCACTTT. It codes for CASSSHPTPSSYNSPLHF.

The chain uses TRBV19 and TRBJ2-2; 10 bases are shared with TRBD2. The J segment lost 3 bases and the V segment lost 3 bases, leaving 10 bases of the junction unmatched. The CDR3 loop spans 18 amino acids. CDR1 is LNHDA, CDR2 SQIVND, per germline (reference sequence). As DNA, the CDR3 is TGTGCCAGTAGTATTCGAGGGGATAGCGGGAGGTACACCGGGGAGCTGTTTTTT. Translating it yields CASSIRGDSGRYTGELFF.

The chain couples TRBV6-6 to TRBJ1-1; 7 bases map to TRBD1. After removal of 2 bases from V and 1 base from J, the junction contained 4 bases not matched to a gene. The CDR3 runs to 15 residues. Germline CDR1 and CDR2: MNHNY and SVGAGI (reference sequence). CDR3 bases: TGTGCCAGCAGTTACACCTACAGGGGGAACACTGAAGCTTTCTTT. Translated: CASSYTYRGNTEAFF.

The genes are TRBV10-3 and TRBJ1-4; 10 bases fit TRBD1. V gave up 5 bases and J gave up 7 bases; unmatched junction bases: 4. This CDR3 spans 14 amino acids. In germline, CDR1 is ENHRY, CDR2 SYGVKD. CDR3 in DNA: TGTGCCATCAGTTCCGGGACAGGGGCTGAAAAACTGTTTTTT. Translation gives CAISSGTGAEKLFF.

The rearrangement links TRBV27 to TRBJ1-1, with TRBD1 matching 7 bases. With 6 bases clipped from V and 11 bases from J, the junction kept 9 bases outside the gene matches. CDR1 is MNHEY and CDR2 is SMNVEV in the germline V gene (reference sequence). This CDR3 has 12 residues. The CDR3 is CASRGRDSRAFF. CDR3 in DNA: TGTGCCAGCAGGGGACGGGACAGTAGGGCTTTCTTT.

The chain is built from TRBV2 and TRBJ1-5, with D possibly matching TRBD1 (5 bases). With 6 bases removed from V and 4 bases from J, the gap between germline ends came to 13 bases. The germline V gene has CDR1 SNHLY and CDR2 FYNNEI. This CDR3 comprises 14 residues. In nucleotides, the CDR3 is TGTGCCAGCAGGGCAGGGTCGGCGAATCAGCCCCAGCATTTT. Protein sequence: CASRAGSANQPQHF.

This rearrangement joins TRBV2 to TRBJ1-2; 7 bases align to TRBD1. The CDR3 is 12 residues long. The trim removed 2 bases at V and 6 bases at J, leaving 0 bases unmatched. Germline CDR1 reads SNHLY; CDR2 reads FYNNEI. This chain's CDR3 is CASSEQGDGYTF. The DNA of the CDR3 is TGTGCCAGCAGTGAACAGGGGGATGGCTACACCTTC.

A single count supports this clone. The chain recombines TRBV24-1 with TRBJ1-2, with unresolved D. Trimming removed 3 bases at V and 6 bases at J, with 19 bases between. The germline gives CDR1 KGHDR, CDR2 SFDVKD. The CDR3 totals 16 residues. CDR3: CATSDPTIDPGNGYTF. DNA of the CDR3: TGTGCCACCAGTGATCCTACTATTGACCCGGGGAATGGCTACACCTTC.

This clone was detected only once. CDR3 in amino acids: CASSTLPSLAAEGNEQFF. DNA for the CDR3: TGTGCCAGCAGCACTCTACCTTCCCTAGCGGCCGAAGGGAATGAGCAGTTCTTC. The rearrangement links TRBV21-1 to TRBJ2-1; the tabulated D call, TRBD2, remains unverified against the DNA. TRBV21-1 is listed as a pseudogene. There are 18 residues in the CDR3.

The rearrangement uses TRBV18 and TRBJ2-1; TRBD2 is a possible D gene (6 bases). The CDR3 length is 15 residues. Germline assignment: CDR1 KGHSH and CDR2 LQKENI. Trimming stripped 6 bases from V and 7 bases from J, with 19 bases between. CDR3 bases: TGTGCCAGCTCGTACAACCCCGCGGGAATAAATGAGCAGTTCTTC. This gives the protein CASSYNPAGINEQFF.

V and J are TRBV4-2 and TRBJ2-7; D gene uncertain. V lost 4 bases and J 1 base, leaving 11 bases between the germline ends. The germline V gene has CDR1 LGHNA and CDR2 YNFKEQ. This CDR3 has 14 amino acids. This CDR3 is CASSLQISSYEQYF. CDR3 sequence (DNA): TGTGCCAGCAGCCTACAGATTTCTTCCTACGAGCAGTACTTC.

V gene TRBV5-1 combines with J gene TRBJ2-5, with 8 nucleotides matching TRBD2. Germline-derived CDR1 and CDR2 are SGHRS and YFSETQ. V was clipped by 5 bases and J by 5 bases; unmatched bases: 5. The CDR3 is 13 amino acids. The CDR3 spells CASSGGGSETQYF. The CDR3 bases are TGCGCCAGCAGTGGCGGGGGGTCTGAGACCCAGTACTTC.

This chain uses TRBV7-9 with TRBJ2-7; possible D gene TRBD1, 6 bases. V shed 2 bases and J shed 5 bases, with 19 bases lying between them. The CDR3 runs 16 residues. Germline values: CDR1 SEHNR, CDR2 FQNEAQ (reference sequence). The DNA for the CDR3 is TGTGCCAGCAGCTTATTCCAGAGGGGGTCATCTAACGAGCAGTACTTC. Its protein product is CASSLFQRGSSNEQYF.